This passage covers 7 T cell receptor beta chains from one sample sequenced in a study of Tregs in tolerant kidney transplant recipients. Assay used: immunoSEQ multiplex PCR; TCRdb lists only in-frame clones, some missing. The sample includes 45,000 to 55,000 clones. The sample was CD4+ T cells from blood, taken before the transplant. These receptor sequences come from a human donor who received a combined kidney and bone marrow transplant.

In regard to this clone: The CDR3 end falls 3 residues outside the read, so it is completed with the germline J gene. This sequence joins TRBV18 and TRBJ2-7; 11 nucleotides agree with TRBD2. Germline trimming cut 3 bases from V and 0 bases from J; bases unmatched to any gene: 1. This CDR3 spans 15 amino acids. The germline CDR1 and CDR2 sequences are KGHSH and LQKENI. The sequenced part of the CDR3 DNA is TGTGCCAGCTCACCTACTAGCGGGGGCTCCTACGAG. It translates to CASSPTSGGSYE. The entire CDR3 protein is CASSPTSGGSYEQYF.

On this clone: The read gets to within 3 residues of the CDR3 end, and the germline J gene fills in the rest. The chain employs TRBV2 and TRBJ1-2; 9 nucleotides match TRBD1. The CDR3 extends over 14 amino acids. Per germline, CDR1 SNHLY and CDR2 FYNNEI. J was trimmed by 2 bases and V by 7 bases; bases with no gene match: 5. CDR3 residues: CASTRDRGNYGYTF. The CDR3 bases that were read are TGTGCCAGCACCCGAGACAGGGGGAACTATGGC.

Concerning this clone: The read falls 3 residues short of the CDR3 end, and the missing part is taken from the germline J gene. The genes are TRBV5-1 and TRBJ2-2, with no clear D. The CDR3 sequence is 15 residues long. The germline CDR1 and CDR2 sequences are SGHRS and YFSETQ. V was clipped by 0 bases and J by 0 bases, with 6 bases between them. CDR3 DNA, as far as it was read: TGCGCCAGCAGCTTGGTACAGCCGAACACCGGGGAG. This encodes CASSLVQPNTGE. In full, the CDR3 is CASSLVQPNTGELFF.

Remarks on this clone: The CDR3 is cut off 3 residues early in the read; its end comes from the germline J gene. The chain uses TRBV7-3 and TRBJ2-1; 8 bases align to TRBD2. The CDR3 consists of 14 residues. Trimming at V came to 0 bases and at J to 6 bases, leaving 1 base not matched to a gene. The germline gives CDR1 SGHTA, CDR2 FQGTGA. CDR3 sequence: CASSLTSGSNEQFF. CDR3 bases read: TGTGCCAGCAGCTTAACCAGCGGGAGCAATGAG.

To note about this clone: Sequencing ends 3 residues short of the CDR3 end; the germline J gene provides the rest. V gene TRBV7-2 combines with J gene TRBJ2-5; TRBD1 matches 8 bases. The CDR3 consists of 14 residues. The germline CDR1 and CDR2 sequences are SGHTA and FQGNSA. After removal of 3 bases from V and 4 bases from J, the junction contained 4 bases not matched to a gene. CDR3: CASSFDRGGETQYF. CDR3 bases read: TGTGCCAGCAGCTTCGACAGGGGTGGAGAGACC.

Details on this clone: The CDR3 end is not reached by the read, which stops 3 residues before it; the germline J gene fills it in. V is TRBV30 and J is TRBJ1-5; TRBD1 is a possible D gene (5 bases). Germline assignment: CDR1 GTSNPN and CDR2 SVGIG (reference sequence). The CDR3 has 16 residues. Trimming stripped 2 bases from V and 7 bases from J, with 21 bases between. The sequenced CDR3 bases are TGTGCCTGGAGTATGCCGGGTTTGCCAAAGGGGCAGCCC. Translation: CAWSMPGLPKGQP. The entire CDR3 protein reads CAWSMPGLPKGQPQHF.

Partial CDR3 DNA: TGCAGTGCTGCGACAGACCCTTATAATTCACCC. Translated: CSAATDPYNSP. The complete CDR3 sequence is CSAATDPYNSPLHF. V and J are TRBV20-1 and TRBJ1-6; D may be TRBD1 (5 bases). The read ends 3 residues early relative to the CDR3; the germline J gene fills the gap. Germline assignment: CDR1 DFQATT and CDR2 SNEGSKA (reference sequence). Trimming pared 5 bases from V and 4 bases from J, leaving 12 bases between. The CDR3 is 14 residues long.